The 32 T cell receptor beta chains in this list originate from one sample, sequenced in a study of beta chain features in type 1 diabetes. As every portion of the isolated RNA was reverse transcribed, the sequencing read expressed TCRB transcripts. The assay was immunoSEQ multiplex PCR, and TCRdb's table has in-frame clones only and misses some. Of under 950,000 clones in the sample, roughly a sixth were seen once. The source material was naive CD4+ T cells from blood. The receptors were sampled from a woman aged 18-29 years in good health.

The chain employs TRBV10-3 and TRBJ2-5; D may be TRBD1 (6 bases). V lost 10 bases and J 9 bases, leaving 27 bases between the germline ends. The CDR3 extends over 15 amino acids. Germline V gene sequence: CDR1 ENHRY, CDR2 SYGVKD. Here the CDR3 DNA reads TGTGCCACTGGAAGCCTGGGACACCCCGAAGGGGCCCAGTACTTC. Translating it yields CATGSLGHPEGAQYF.

This chain joins TRBV5-4 and TRBJ2-7; the match to TRBD1 covers 7 bases. Trimming cost V 2 bases and J 4 bases; bases outside gene matches: 9. The CDR3 spans 15 residues. CDR1 SGHNT and CDR2 YYREEE come from the germline V gene (reference sequence). Here the CDR3 reads CASSLTGTAGYEQYF. The CDR3 nucleotides are TGTGCCAGCAGCTTAACCGGGACAGCAGGATACGAGCAGTACTTC.

The chain recombines TRBV19 with TRBJ2-2; D is uncertain. The V and J ends lost 2 bases and 0 bases respectively, with 7 bases between them. This CDR3 comprises 15 residues. Looked up from germline, CDR1 is LNHDA and CDR2 is SQIVND (reference sequence). As DNA, the CDR3 is TGTGCCAGTAGTATATCTGACGCGAACACCGGGGAGCTGTTTTTT. It yields the protein CASSISDANTGELFF.

The CDR3 DNA is TGTGCCAGCAGTGAAGCAGAAAAACTGTTTTTT. The encoded protein is CASSEAEKLFF. The rearrangement joins TRBV6-5 to TRBJ1-4; D uncertain. This CDR3 has 11 amino acids. The germline CDR1 and CDR2 sequences are MNHEY and SVGAGI. V lost 5 bases to trimming and J lost 8 bases, with 6 bases between them.

The V call is TRBV15, the J call TRBJ2-5; the D is unclear. The J call may be incorrect, as the DNA end agrees better with TRBJ2-7. CDR1 is LNHNV and CDR2 is YYDKDF in the germline V gene (reference sequence). The CDR3 runs 16 residues. Here the CDR3 DNA reads TGTGCCACCAGCAGAGATATTGTGGTCGGCTCCTACGAGCAGTACTTC. As protein: CATSRDIVVGSYEQYF.

The chain recombines TRBV6-5 with TRBJ1-2; TRBD1 aligns across 9 bases. V was pared by 0 bases and J by 4 bases, with 6 bases of the junction left unmatched. This CDR3 is 16 amino acids long. Germline V gene lookup returns CDR1 MNHEY and CDR2 SVGAGI. The CDR3 region has the DNA TGTGCCAGCAGTTACTCGGGAGGGACAGGGTCCTATGGCTACACCTTC. Protein sequence: CASSYSGGTGSYGYTF.

This clone was seen a handful of times. This chain links TRBV12-2 with TRBJ2-1; the tabulated D call, TRBD2, remains unverified against the DNA. TRBV12-2 corresponds to a pseudogene. The CDR3 extends over 12 amino acids. The CDR3 coding sequence is TGTGCAAGTCGCCCTAGCTACAATGAGCAGTTCTTC. It translates to CASRPSYNEQFF.

This clone was observed a few times. The rearrangement uses TRBV28 and TRBJ2-3; no definite D call. The CDR3 runs to 12 residues. Trimming took 4 bases from V and 9 from J, leaving 11 bases between them. The germline V gene encodes CDR1 MDHEN and CDR2 SYDVKM. This CDR3 reads CASSSSGPTQYF. CDR3 in DNA: TGTGCCAGCAGTTCATCCGGACCCACGCAGTATTTT.

The V and J genes are TRBV18 and TRBJ1-1; the D is unclear. Germline values: CDR1 KGHSH, CDR2 LQKENI. The CDR3 sequence is 14 residues long. V lost 6 bases and J 1 base, leaving 12 bases between the germline ends. DNA for the CDR3: TGTGCCAGCTCCCCCCTCGCCACGAACACTGAAGCTTTCTTT. Translated: CASSPLATNTEAFF.

The rearrangement uses TRBV18 and TRBJ2-7, with 8 bases that match TRBD2. The CDR3 has 15 residues. The germline V gene encodes CDR1 KGHSH and CDR2 LQKENI. V was pared by 3 bases and J by 4 bases, with 8 bases of the junction left unmatched. The CDR3 DNA reads TGTGCCAGCTCACCCAAACTAGCGGAGAAGTACGAGCAGTACTTC. Amino acids: CASSPKLAEKYEQYF. Supplemented by reference TRBV18 and TRBJ2-7, the full variable domain reads NAGVMQNPRHLVRRRGQEARLRCSPMKGHSHVYWYRQLPEEGLKFMVYLQKENIIDESGMPKERFSAEFPKEGPSILRIQQVVRGDSAAYFCASSPKLAEKYEQYFGPGTRLTVT.

This clone was seen more than once but under ten times. This chain uses TRBV5-6 with TRBJ1-2; TRBD1 matches at 9 bases. CDR1 and CDR2 from the germline V gene are SGHDT and YYEEEE. This CDR3 region has 14 residues. Germline trimming cut 4 bases from V and 6 bases from J; bases unmatched to any gene: 7. The CDR3 sequence: CASSARRTGDGYTF. The CDR3 region has the DNA TGTGCCAGCAGCGCCCGCCGGACAGGGGATGGCTACACCTTC.

The CDR3 here is CASSFSGAVTSTDTQYF. DNA for the CDR3: TGCGCCAGCAGTTTTAGCGGGGCCGTTACTAGCACAGATACGCAGTATTTT. The chain couples TRBV4-3 to TRBJ2-3, with 8 nucleotides matching TRBD2. Per the germline V gene, CDR1 is LGHNA and CDR2 is YSLEER. Trimming removed 6 bases from V and 0 bases from J; junction bases left unmatched: 11. This CDR3 has 17 residues.

Details on this clone: A much more abundant neighbour one base away suggests this may be a read error. CDR3 amino acids: CASSRDSYGYTF. CDR3 bases: TGTGCCAGCAGCCGGGACAGCTATGGCTACACCTTC. V gene TRBV11-2 combines with J gene TRBJ1-2; 7 bases match TRBD1. The germline V gene encodes CDR1 SGHAT and CDR2 FQNNGV. With V trimmed by 5 bases and J by 4 bases, 1 base remained unmatched. The CDR3 loop spans 12 amino acids.

The V and J genes are TRBV25-1 and TRBJ1-1, with 7 bases matching TRBD1. The CDR3 has 13 residues. From germline, CDR1 is MGHDK and CDR2 SYGVNS. J gave up 10 bases and V 6 bases, and 11 bases lay outside the gene matches. This CDR3 reads CASSPTGARGAFF. DNA of the CDR3: TGTGCCAGCAGCCCCACAGGGGCTCGGGGAGCTTTCTTT.

V is TRBV4-3 and J is TRBJ2-7, with TRBD2 matching 9 bases. Unmatched junction bases numbered 7, after V lost 0 bases and J lost 4 bases. The CDR3 totals 16 residues. Germline values: CDR1 LGHNA, CDR2 YSLEER. The CDR3 DNA reads TGCGCCAGCAGCCAAGATGGAGCGGGAGGAGGTTACGAGCAGTACTTC. Translation: CASSQDGAGGGYEQYF.

This clone was counted only a few times. This chain joins TRBV5-1 and TRBJ2-3, with 15 bases matching TRBD2. CDR1 is SGHRS, CDR2 YFSETQ, per germline. The CDR3 runs to 16 residues. With 3 bases clipped from V and 6 bases from J, the junction kept 5 bases outside the gene matches. Written as DNA, the CDR3 is TGCGCCAGCAGCTGGGGGACTAGCGGGAGGCAGGATACGCAGTATTTT. Its protein product is CASSWGTSGRQDTQYF.

The rearrangement links TRBV20-1 to TRBJ2-1, with D tentatively TRBD2 (5 bases). This CDR3 has 10 amino acids. The germline gives CDR1 DFQATT, CDR2 SNEGSKA (reference sequence). Trimming pared 4 bases from V and 11 bases from J, leaving 9 bases between. This chain's CDR3 is CSATPGKQFF. CDR3 in DNA: TGCAGTGCTACCCCGGGAAAGCAGTTCTTC.

This clone has just a few counts. V and J are TRBV7-8 and TRBJ2-7; D may be TRBD2 (5 bases). This CDR3 is 13 amino acids long. Germline V lookup: CDR1 SGHVS, CDR2 FQNEAQ. With 5 bases removed from V and 5 bases from J, the gap between germline ends came to 13 bases. CDR3 in DNA: TGTGCCAGCAGCACGAGGCTCGGGAACGAGCAGTACTTC. Translated, it gives CASSTRLGNEQYF.

In DNA form, the CDR3 reads TGCGCCAGCAGCTTGGGGTTAGCGGGAGATGTAGATACGCAGTATTTT. It translates to CASSLGLAGDVDTQYF. This chain uses TRBV5-1 with TRBJ2-3; 9 nucleotides agree with TRBD2. This CDR3 comprises 16 residues. The germline CDR1 and CDR2 sequences are SGHRS and YFSETQ. With V trimmed by 0 bases and J by 5 bases, 7 bases remained unmatched.

The sample holds a few counts of this clone. The chain uses TRBV10-3 and TRBJ2-7, with 7 positions matching TRBD1. V shed 2 bases and J 6 bases; nucleotides not matched to a gene: 7. CDR1 and CDR2 from the germline V gene are ENHRY and SYGVKD. This CDR3 has 14 amino acids. The DNA for the CDR3 is TGTGCCATCAGTGAGCGTCCGGGACAGACCGAGCAGTACTTC. Translated: CAISERPGQTEQYF.

This chain joins TRBV28 and TRBJ2-2; no definite D call. The V end lost 3 bases, the J end lost 4 bases, and 6 bases lay between the germline ends. CDR3 size: 13 residues. Germline V gene data show CDR1 as MDHEN and CDR2 as SYDVKM. The CDR3 coding sequence is TGTGCCAGCAGTTTTTATGGCACCGGGGAGCTGTTTTTT. Translated, it gives CASSFYGTGELFF.

This clone came up a few times. Other nucleotide sequences from this sample produce the same CDR3. The V call is TRBV18, the J call TRBJ1-5, with 7 bases that match TRBD1. This CDR3 has 15 amino acids. CDR1 is KGHSH, CDR2 LQKENI, per germline. V shed 4 bases, J shed 0 bases, and the junction held 3 bases outside the gene matches. CDR3 protein: CASSQQGYSNQPQHF. The DNA for the CDR3 is TGTGCCAGCTCACAACAGGGGTATAGCAATCAGCCCCAGCATTTT.

The table lists this clone with a few counts. This chain links TRBV10-3 with TRBJ2-7; 12 bases agree with TRBD2. CDR1 and CDR2 (germline): ENHRY, SYGVKD. The CDR3 covers 16 residues. With 2 bases clipped from V and 0 bases from J, the junction kept 2 bases outside the gene matches. CDR3 sequence: CAISETSGRRSYEQYF. CDR3 bases: TGTGCCATCAGTGAGACTAGCGGGAGGCGCTCCTACGAGCAGTACTTC.

The chain has TRBV9 and TRBJ2-3, with D perhaps matching TRBD2 (6 bases). Germline V lookup: CDR1 SGDLS, CDR2 YYNGEE. This CDR3 spans 14 amino acids. V shed 0 bases and J shed 4 bases, with 9 bases lying between them. Here the CDR3 reads CASSVAAGPDTQYF. The CDR3 DNA reads as TGTGCCAGCAGCGTAGCGGCGGGGCCAGATACGCAGTATTTT. The whole variable domain, filled in from reference TRBV9 and TRBJ2-3, reads DSGVTQTPKHLITATGQRVTLRCSPRSGDLSVYWYQQSLDQGLQFLIQYYNGEERAKGNILERFSAQQFPDLHSELNLSSLELGDSALYFCASSVAAGPDTQYFGPGTRLTVL.

The V and J genes are TRBV6-5 and TRBJ2-7; 7 nucleotides line up with TRBD1. This CDR3 contains 12 residues. The germline CDR1 and CDR2 sequences are MNHEY and SVGAGI. The trim removed 8 bases at V and 4 bases at J, leaving 5 bases unmatched. The CDR3 spells CASRQGHYEQYF. The CDR3 bases are TGTGCCAGCCGACAGGGACATTACGAGCAGTACTTC.

This clone was counted between two and nine times. The chain employs TRBV28 and TRBJ2-1; 8 bases match TRBD2. CDR3 length equals 17 residues. Germline V gene data show CDR1 as MDHEN and CDR2 as SYDVKM. J lost 1 base, V lost 10 bases, and 15 bases had no gene match. CDR3 DNA: TGTGCCACTTTAGCGGGATCGGTTGGAATATCCTACAATGAGCAGTTCTTC. This sequence encodes CATLAGSVGISYNEQFF.

This clone has just a few counts. The chain links TRBV7-2 to TRBJ2-3; no firm D call. Trimming cost V 1 base and J 1 base, with 9 bases left between them. The CDR3 consists of 15 residues. Germline V gene lookup returns CDR1 SGHTA and CDR2 FQGNSA. The CDR3 region is CASSLVTTRTDTQYF. The CDR3 DNA is TGTGCCAGCAGCTTAGTGACAACCCGCACAGATACGCAGTATTTT.

The chain has TRBV27 and TRBJ2-4; no definite D call. Germline CDR1 reads MNHEY; CDR2 reads SMNVEV (reference sequence). V was shortened by 10 bases and J by 3 bases, with 10 bases between the two germline ends. The length of the CDR3 is 12 residues. The CDR3 is CATRSVKNIQYF. For the CDR3, the DNA is TGTGCCACCCGTTCGGTCAAAAACATTCAGTACTTC.

A few counts support this clone. The V and J genes are TRBV7-2 and TRBJ2-3, with D maybe TRBD1 (6 bases). Between the trimmed V and J ends, which lost 5 bases and 1 base, there was a span of 16 bases. The CDR3 runs 16 residues. The V gene's germline CDR1 is SGHTA and CDR2 FQGNSA. Here the CDR3 reads CASSLETGWGTDTQYF. For the CDR3, the DNA is TGTGCCAGCAGCCTGGAGACAGGATGGGGCACAGATACGCAGTATTTT.

The chain links TRBV14 to TRBJ2-1; D is uncertain. With 3 bases removed from V and 13 bases from J, the gap between germline ends came to 16 bases. The germline V gene encodes CDR1 SGHDN and CDR2 FVKESK. The CDR3 contains 13 residues. This chain's CDR3 is CASSQLSRYKQFF. The CDR3 nucleotides are TGTGCCAGCAGCCAGCTTTCTCGTTACAAACAGTTCTTC. Complete variable domain (other parts from reference TRBV14 and TRBJ2-1): EAGVTQFPSHSVIEKGQTVTLRCDPISGHDNLYWYRRVMGKEIKFLLHFVKESKQDESGMPNNRFLAERTGGTYSTLKVQPAELEDSGVYFCASSQLSRYKQFFGPGTRLTVL.

This clone turned up a few times. The chain uses TRBV29-1 and TRBJ1-2; 10 nucleotides agree with TRBD1. V shed 1 base, J shed 7 bases, and the junction held 12 bases outside the gene matches. The germline CDR1 and CDR2 sequences are SQVTM and ANQGSEA. The CDR3 consists of 16 residues. The DNA for the CDR3 is TGCAGCGTTGAAGGCCCCTGGACAGGGGGAATAAGTGGCTACACCTTC. Translation: CSVEGPWTGGISGYTF.

This clone has just a few counts. The chain joins TRBV10-3 to TRBJ2-1; 7 nucleotides align to TRBD2. Germline V gives CDR1 ENHRY, CDR2 SYGVKD. The CDR3 length is 16 residues. J was trimmed by 10 bases and V by 0 bases; bases with no gene match: 12. CDR3 sequence reads: CAISESVLADSQEQFF. The CDR3 nucleotides are TGTGCCATCAGTGAGTCGGTTCTAGCGGATTCTCAAGAGCAGTTCTTC.